Below, 3 T cell receptor beta chains from the same sample are listed, as sequenced in a study of T-cell memory formation after mild COVID-19. TCRdb reanalysed the 5' RACE reads using MiXCR and keeps one entry per CDR3 protein. Counted here are about 430,000 distinct CDR3 sequences, 15% to 20% occurring once; the ten biggest clones make up 20% to 25%. The sample was PBMCs or a T cell subset sorted from them (not recorded which). Every receptor here comes from a man younger than 35 who had mild COVID-19 (a few samples of this study predate the infection). Cell type and time point are not known.

The chain recombines TRBV4-3 with TRBJ2-2; 11 bases line up with TRBD2. J gave up 2 bases and V 4 bases, and 3 bases lay outside the gene matches. Germline CDR1 reads LGHNA; CDR2 reads YSLEER. This CDR3 has 16 residues. The DNA of the CDR3 is TGCGCCAGCAGCCCCGGGACTAGCGGAAACACCGGGGAGCTGTTTTTT. It specifies CASSPGTSGNTGELFF.

This clonotype was counted only a few times. The genes are TRBV6-5 and TRBJ2-2; 11 bases align to TRBD1. Germline-derived CDR1 and CDR2 are MNHEY and SVGAGI. This CDR3 has 16 residues. J lost 7 bases, V lost 6 bases, and 10 bases had no gene match. The CDR3 loop is CASSGWRDRGVGELFF. The CDR3 DNA sequence: TGTGCCAGCAGCGGGTGGAGGGACAGGGGGGTCGGGGAGCTGTTTTTT.

CDR3 nucleotide sequence: TGTGCCAGCAGTCGAGGGGCTAGCTCCTACTCAGGGGAGCAGTTCTTC. Translated: CASSRGASSYSGEQFF. The rearrangement joins TRBV12-3 or TRBV12-4 to TRBJ2-1; D possibly matches TRBD1 or TRBD2 (5 bases each). CDR3 length equals 16 residues. V was shortened by 5 bases and J by 10 bases, with 24 bases between the two germline ends.